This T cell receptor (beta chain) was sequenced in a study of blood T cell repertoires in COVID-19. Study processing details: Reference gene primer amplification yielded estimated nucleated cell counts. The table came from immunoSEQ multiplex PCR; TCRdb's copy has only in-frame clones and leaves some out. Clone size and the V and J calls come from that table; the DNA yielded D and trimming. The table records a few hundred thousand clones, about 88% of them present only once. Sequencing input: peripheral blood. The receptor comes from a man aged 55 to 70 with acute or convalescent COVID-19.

CDR3 coding DNA: TGTGCCAGCAGCTTAAGCATCACCGGGGAGCTGTTTTTT. Its translation: CASSLSITGELFF. The chain couples TRBV7-2 to TRBJ2-2, with D unclear. The CDR3 runs to 13 residues. V shed 2 bases and J shed 4 bases, with 5 bases lying between them. Germline loops: CDR1 SGHTA, CDR2 FQGNSA.